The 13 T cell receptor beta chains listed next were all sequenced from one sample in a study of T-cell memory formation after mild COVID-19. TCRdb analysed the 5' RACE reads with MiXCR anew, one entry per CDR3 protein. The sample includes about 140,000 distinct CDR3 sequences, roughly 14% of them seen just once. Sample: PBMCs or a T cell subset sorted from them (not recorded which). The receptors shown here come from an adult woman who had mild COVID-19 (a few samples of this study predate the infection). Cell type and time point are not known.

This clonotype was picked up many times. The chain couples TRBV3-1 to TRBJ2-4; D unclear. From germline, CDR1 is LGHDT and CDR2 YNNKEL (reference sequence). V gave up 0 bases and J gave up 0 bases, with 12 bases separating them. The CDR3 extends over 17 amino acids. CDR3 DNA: TGTGCCAGCAGCCAAGATAGAGTAAGGTTAGCCAAAAACATTCAGTACTTC. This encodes CASSQDRVRLAKNIQYF.

This CDR3 is CASSFPLLEQYF. CDR3 DNA: TGTGCCAGCAGCTTTCCTCTTTTGGAGCAGTACTTC. This chain uses TRBV7-2 with TRBJ2-7; D gene uncertain. There are 12 residues in the CDR3. Germline loops: CDR1 SGHTA, CDR2 FQGNSA. V was shortened by 3 bases and J by 7 bases, with 10 bases between the two germline ends.

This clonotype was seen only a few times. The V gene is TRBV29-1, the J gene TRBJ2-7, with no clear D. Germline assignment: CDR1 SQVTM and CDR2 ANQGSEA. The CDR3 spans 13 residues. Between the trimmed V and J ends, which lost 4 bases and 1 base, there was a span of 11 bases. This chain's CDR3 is CSVAPPASYEQYF. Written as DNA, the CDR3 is TGCAGCGTTGCCCCCCCCGCGTCCTACGAGCAGTACTTC.

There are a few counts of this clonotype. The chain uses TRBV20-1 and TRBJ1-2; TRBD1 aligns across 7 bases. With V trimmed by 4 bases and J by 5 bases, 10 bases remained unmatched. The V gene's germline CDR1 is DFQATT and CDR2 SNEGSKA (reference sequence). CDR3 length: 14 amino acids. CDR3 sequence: CSATRQGRGYGYTF. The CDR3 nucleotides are TGCAGTGCTACGAGACAGGGAAGGGGGTATGGCTACACCTTC.

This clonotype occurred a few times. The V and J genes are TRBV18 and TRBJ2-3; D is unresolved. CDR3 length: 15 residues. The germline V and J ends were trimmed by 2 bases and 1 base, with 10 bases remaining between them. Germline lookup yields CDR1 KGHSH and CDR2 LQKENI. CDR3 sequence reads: CASSPARPGTDTQYF. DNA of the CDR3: TGTGCCAGCTCACCAGCTAGGCCGGGCACAGATACGCAGTATTTT. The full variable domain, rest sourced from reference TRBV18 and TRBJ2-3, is NAGVMQNPRHLVRRRGQEARLRCSPMKGHSHVYWYRQLPEEGLKFMVYLQKENIIDESGMPKERFSAEFPKEGPSILRIQQVVRGDSAAYFCASSPARPGTDTQYFGPGTRLTVL.

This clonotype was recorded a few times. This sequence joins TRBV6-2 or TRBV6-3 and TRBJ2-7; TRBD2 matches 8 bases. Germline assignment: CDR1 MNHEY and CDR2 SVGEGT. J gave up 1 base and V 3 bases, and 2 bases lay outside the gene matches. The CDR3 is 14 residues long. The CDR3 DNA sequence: TGTGCCAGCAGTTATGGCGGGAGGTCCTACGAGCAGTACTTC. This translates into CASSYGGRSYEQYF.

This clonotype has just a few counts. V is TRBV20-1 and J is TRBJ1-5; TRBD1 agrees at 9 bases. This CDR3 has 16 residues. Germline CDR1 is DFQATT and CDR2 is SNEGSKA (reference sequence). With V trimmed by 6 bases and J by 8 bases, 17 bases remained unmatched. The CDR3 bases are TGCAGTGCGCCACCTCCGGGACAGGGTGGAAGTGAGCCCCAGCATTTT. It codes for CSAPPPGQGGSEPQHF.

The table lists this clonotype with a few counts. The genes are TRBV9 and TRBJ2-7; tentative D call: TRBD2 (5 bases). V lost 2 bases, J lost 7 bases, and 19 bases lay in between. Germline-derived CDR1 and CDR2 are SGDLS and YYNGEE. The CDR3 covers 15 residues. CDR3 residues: CASSVSWSTGWEQYF. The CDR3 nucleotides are TGTGCCAGCAGCGTGTCGTGGAGTACGGGGTGGGAGCAGTACTTC.

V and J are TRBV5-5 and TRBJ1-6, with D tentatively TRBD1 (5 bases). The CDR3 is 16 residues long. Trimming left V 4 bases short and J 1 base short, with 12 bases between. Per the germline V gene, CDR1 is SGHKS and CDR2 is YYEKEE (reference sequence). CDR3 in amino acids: CASSRTGGSYNSPLHF. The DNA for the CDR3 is TGTGCCAGCAGCCGTACGGGGGGGTCCTATAATTCACCCCTCCACTTT.

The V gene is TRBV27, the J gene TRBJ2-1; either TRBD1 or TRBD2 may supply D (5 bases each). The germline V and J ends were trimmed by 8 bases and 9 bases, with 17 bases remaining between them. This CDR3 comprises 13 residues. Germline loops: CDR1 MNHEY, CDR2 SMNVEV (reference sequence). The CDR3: CASRQRSGLEQFF. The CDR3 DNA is TGTGCCAGCCGTCAAAGGTCGGGGCTTGAGCAGTTCTTC.

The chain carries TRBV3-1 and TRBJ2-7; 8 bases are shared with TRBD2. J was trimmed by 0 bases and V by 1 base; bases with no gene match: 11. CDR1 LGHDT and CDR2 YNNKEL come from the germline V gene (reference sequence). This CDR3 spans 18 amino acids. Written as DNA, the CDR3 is TGTGCCAGCAGCCAAGTAATAGCGGGGCACAGAAGCTCCTACGAGCAGTACTTC. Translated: CASSQVIAGHRSSYEQYF.

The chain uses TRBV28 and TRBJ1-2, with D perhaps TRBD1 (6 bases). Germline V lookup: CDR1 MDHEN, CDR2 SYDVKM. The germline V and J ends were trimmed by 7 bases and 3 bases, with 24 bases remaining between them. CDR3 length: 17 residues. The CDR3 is CASTHGGREAIDYGYTF. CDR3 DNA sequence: TGTGCCAGCACCCATGGGGGGCGCGAAGCAATCGACTATGGCTACACCTTC.

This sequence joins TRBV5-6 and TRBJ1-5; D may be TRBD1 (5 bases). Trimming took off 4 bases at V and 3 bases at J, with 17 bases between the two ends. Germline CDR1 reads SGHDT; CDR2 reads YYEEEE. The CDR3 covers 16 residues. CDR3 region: CASSRTGTPDNQPQHF. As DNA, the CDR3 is TGTGCCAGCAGCAGGACCGGGACGCCTGACAATCAGCCCCAGCATTTT.